This entry is about one TCR beta chain. The data are from a study of blood T cell repertoires in COVID-19. With 3 bases clipped from V and 6 bases from J, the junction kept 8 bases outside the gene matches. Germline assignment: CDR1 GTSNPN and CDR2 SVGIG (reference sequence). This CDR3 region has 14 residues. Clones were sequenced by immunoSEQ multiplex PCR, and TCRdb holds only the in-frame ones, with some missing. The repertoire holds around 300,000 clones, with about 87% as singletons. Specimen: PBMCs or T cells enriched from blood (not recorded which). The TCR comes from a woman aged 45-65 years who had recovered from COVID-19. The chain couples TRBV30 to TRBJ1-5; 7 nucleotides match TRBD1. The CDR3 DNA follows: TGTGCCTGGAGCGGTGACAGGGTGGCTCAGCCCCAGCATTTT. Protein sequence: CAWSGDRVAQPQHF.